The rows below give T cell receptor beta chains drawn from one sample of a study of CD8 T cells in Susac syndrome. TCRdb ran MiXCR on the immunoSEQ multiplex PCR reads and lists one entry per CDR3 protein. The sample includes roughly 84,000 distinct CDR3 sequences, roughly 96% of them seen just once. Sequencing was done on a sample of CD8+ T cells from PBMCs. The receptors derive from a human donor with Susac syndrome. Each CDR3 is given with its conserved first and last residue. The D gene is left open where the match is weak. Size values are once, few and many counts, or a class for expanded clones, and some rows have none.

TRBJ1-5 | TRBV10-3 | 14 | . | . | CAISLDVSNQPQHF | TGTGCCATCAGTCTGGACGTAAGCAATCAGCCCCAGCATTTT
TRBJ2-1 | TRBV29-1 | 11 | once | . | CSVFYYNEQFF | TGCAGCGTATTTTACTACAATGAGCAGTTCTTC
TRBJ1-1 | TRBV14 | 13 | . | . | CASTPGMATEAFF | TGTGCCAGCACCCCAGGAATGGCCACTGAAGCTTTCTTT
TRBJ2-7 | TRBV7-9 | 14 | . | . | CASSLVAGLDEQYF | TGTGCCAGCAGCTTAGTCGCGGGGCTGGACGAGCAGTACTTC
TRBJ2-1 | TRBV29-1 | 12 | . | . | CSVDPSENEQFF | TGCAGCGTTGACCCTAGCGAAAATGAGCAGTTCTTC
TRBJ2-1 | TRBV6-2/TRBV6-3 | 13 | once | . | CASTWGRYNEQFF | TGTGCCAGCACCTGGGGCAGATACAATGAGCAGTTCTTC
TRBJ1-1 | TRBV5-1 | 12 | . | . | CASSLGASEAFF | TGCGCCAGCAGCTTGGGAGCGTCTGAAGCTTTCTTT
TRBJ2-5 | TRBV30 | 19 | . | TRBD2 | CAWSPMEGLAGGLQETQYF | TGTGCCTGGAGTCCAATGGAGGGACTAGCGGGAGGTCTCCAAGAGACCCAGTACTTC
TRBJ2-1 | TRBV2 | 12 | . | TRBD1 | CASSAGGNEQFF | TGTGCCAGCAGTGCAGGGGGAAATGAGCAGTTCTTC
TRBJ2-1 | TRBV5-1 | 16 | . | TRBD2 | CASSSLGSGRENEQFF | TGCGCCAGCAGCTCCCTGGGGAGCGGGAGGGAAAATGAGCAGTTCTTC
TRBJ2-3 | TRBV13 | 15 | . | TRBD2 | CASSLAGGGTDTQYF | TGTGCCAGCAGCTTAGCGGGAGGAGGCACAGATACGCAGTATTTT
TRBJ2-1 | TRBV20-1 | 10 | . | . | CSAVDSEQFF | TGCAGTGCGGTAGACTCTGAGCAGTTCTTC
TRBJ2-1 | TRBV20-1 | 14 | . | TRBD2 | CSAQTSGASYEQFF | TGCAGTGCTCAGACTAGCGGGGCATCGTATGAGCAGTTCTTC
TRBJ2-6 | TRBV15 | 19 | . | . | CATSRVFAGFHSGANVLTF | TGTGCCACCAGCAGAGTTTTCGCGGGATTTCACTCTGGGGCCAACGTCCTGACTTTC
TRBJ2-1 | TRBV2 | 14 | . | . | CASSGFGSYNEQFF | TGTGCCAGCAGTGGATTCGGATCCTACAATGAGCAGTTCTTC
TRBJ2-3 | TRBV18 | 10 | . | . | CASSTDTQYF | TGTGCCAGCTCAACAGATACGCAGTATTTT
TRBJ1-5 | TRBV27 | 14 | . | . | CASSPAGSNQPQHF | TGTGCCAGCAGTCCAGCTGGGAGCAATCAGCCCCAGCATTTT